One sample yielded the 19 T cell receptor beta chains listed below, sequenced in a study of blood T cell repertoires in COVID-19. Libraries were prepared by immunoSEQ multiplex PCR; TCRdb keeps only in-frame clonotypes and omits some of them. This sample has hundreds of thousands of clones, with 65% to 90% found just once. Sequencing used PBMCs or T cells enriched from blood (not recorded which). These receptors were obtained from a woman aged 45-65 years with acute COVID-19.

The V gene is TRBV9, the J gene TRBJ2-2; TRBD2 matches at 9 bases. The CDR3 has 16 residues. Per germline, CDR1 SGDLS and CDR2 YYNGEE. Trimming removed 2 bases from V and 5 bases from J; junction bases left unmatched: 7. CDR3 coding DNA: TGTGCCAGCAGCGTTGACATAGCGGGGGAGACCGGGGAGCTGTTTTTT. The encoded protein is CASSVDIAGETGELFF.

This chain connects TRBV10-1 to TRBJ2-5; 9 positions match TRBD1. V dropped 2 bases and J dropped 5; count of bases not matched to a gene: 9. The V gene's germline CDR1 is WNHNN and CDR2 SYGVQD (reference sequence). This CDR3 has 16 residues. The CDR3 loop reads CASSEPRDRAWETQYF. The CDR3, as DNA: TGCGCCAGCAGTGAGCCAAGGGACAGGGCGTGGGAGACCCAGTACTTC.

The J gene is TRBJ2-1, the V gene TRBV9; D may be TRBD2 (6 bases). Between the trimmed V and J ends, which lost 0 bases and 4 bases, there was a span of 11 bases. Germline V gene data show CDR1 as SGDLS and CDR2 as YYNGEE. This CDR3 is built from 15 residues. CDR3 DNA sequence: TGTGCCAGCAGCGTAGCGGGGGACCTGTACAATGAGCAGTTCTTC. It encodes CASSVAGDLYNEQFF.

The chain carries TRBV6-2 or TRBV6-3 and TRBJ1-2; 8 bases are shared with TRBD1. Germline loops: CDR1 MNHEY, CDR2 SVGEGT. The J segment lost 6 bases and the V segment lost 5 bases, leaving 5 bases of the junction unmatched. This CDR3 contains 13 residues. CDR3 residues: CASSKTGDHGYTF. CDR3 bases: TGTGCCAGCAGTAAGACAGGGGACCATGGCTACACCTTC.

Concerning this clone: One end of the junction does not line up with germline, which may come from a read error. This rearrangement joins TRBV7-7 to TRBJ2-3, with D possibly matching TRBD2 (6 bases). The germline gives CDR1 SSHAT, CDR2 FNYEAQ (reference sequence). This CDR3 region has 15 residues. CDR3 bases: TGTGCTAGCAGCTCATCCCCGGGGGGCACAGATACGCAGTATTTT. It translates to CASSSSPGGTDTQYF.

V is TRBV12-3 or TRBV12-4 and J is TRBJ2-5; D remains unclear. This CDR3 has 12 amino acids. V was pared by 6 bases and J by 4 bases, with 9 bases between. This CDR3 reads CASSPTLETQYF. The CDR3 coding sequence is TGTGCCAGCAGCCCAACTTTAGAGACCCAGTACTTC.

The V call is TRBV7-8, the J call TRBJ1-3; D unclear. CDR3 length equals 15 residues. V lost 1 base and J 4 bases, leaving 11 bases between the germline ends. The germline V gene has CDR1 SGHVS and CDR2 FQNEAQ. Here the CDR3 DNA reads TGTGCCAGCAGCTTAGGGAGGGAGGGAGGAAACACCATATATTTT. Translation gives CASSLGREGGNTIYF.

This chain uses TRBV10-1 with TRBJ1-4, with no clear D. CDR1 WNHNN and CDR2 SYGVQD come from the germline V gene (reference sequence). There are 14 residues in the CDR3. Trimming took 4 bases from V and 6 from J, leaving 12 bases between them. The CDR3 region is CASSGSGSDEKLFF. In DNA, the CDR3 is TGCGCCAGCAGTGGTTCCGGGTCTGATGAAAAACTGTTTTTT.

The rearrangement uses TRBV30 and TRBJ2-5; 8 bases are shared with TRBD2. J lost 5 bases, V lost 3 bases, and 5 bases had no gene match. Looked up from germline, CDR1 is GTSNPN and CDR2 is SVGIG (reference sequence). This CDR3 is built from 13 residues. The CDR3 here is CAWRERGRETQYF. CDR3 bases: TGTGCCTGGAGGGAGCGGGGGAGGGAGACCCAGTACTTC.

The chain combines TRBV7-2 with TRBJ1-1; tentatively, D is TRBD1 (5 bases). Deletions cut 3 bases from V and 3 bases from J, with 8 bases between. Germline assignment: CDR1 SGHTA and CDR2 FQGNSA. This CDR3 comprises 13 residues. This CDR3 is CASSFREDTEAFF. The CDR3 DNA sequence: TGTGCCAGCAGCTTCAGGGAAGACACTGAAGCTTTCTTT.

V gene TRBV9 combines with J gene TRBJ1-2; 9 positions agree with TRBD1. CDR3 length equals 14 residues. The V gene's germline CDR1 is SGDLS and CDR2 YYNGEE. V trimming: 3 bases; J trimming: 4 bases; junction bases outside the gene matches: 4. The CDR3 here is CASSELGQGYGYTF. The DNA of the CDR3 is TGTGCCAGCAGCGAACTGGGACAGGGCTATGGCTACACCTTC.

The rearrangement joins TRBV30 to TRBJ2-1; D gene unclear. The CDR3 is 15 residues long. The V and J ends lost 2 bases and 0 bases respectively, with 11 bases between them. Germline CDR1 is GTSNPN and CDR2 is SVGIG (reference sequence). The chain's CDR3 is CAWSTSASSYNEQFF. CDR3 in DNA: TGTGCCTGGAGTACCAGCGCGAGCTCCTACAATGAGCAGTTCTTC.

This chain uses TRBV11-3 with TRBJ2-5, with TRBD1 matching 9 bases. The ends lost 5 bases at V and 2 bases at J; junction bases unmatched: 6. The germline gives CDR1 SGHNT, CDR2 YENEEA. The CDR3 has 15 residues. CDR3 in amino acids: CASSTRTGAQETQYF. DNA of the CDR3: TGTGCCAGCAGCACGCGGACAGGGGCGCAAGAGACCCAGTACTTC.

The chain combines TRBV5-1 with TRBJ1-1; no firm D call. The germline V gene has CDR1 SGHRS and CDR2 YFSETQ. Trimming left V 0 bases short and J 3 bases short, with 9 bases between. The CDR3 runs 14 residues. CDR3 sequence (DNA): TGCGCCAGCAGCTTGGGAGTTAGAGACACTGAAGCTTTCTTT. Its translation is CASSLGVRDTEAFF. Together with reference TRBV5-1 and TRBJ1-1, the CDR3 gives the full variable domain: KAGVTQTPRYLIKTRGQQVTLSCSPISGHRSVSWYQQTPGQGLQFLFEYFSETQRNKGNFPGRFSGRQFSNSRSEMNVSTLELGDSALYLCASSLGVRDTEAFFGQGTRLTVV.

The J gene is TRBJ2-7, the V gene TRBV4-1; the D gene is possibly TRBD2 (5 bases). Trimming stripped 4 bases from V and 5 bases from J, with 18 bases between. Germline V gene lookup returns CDR1 MGHRA and CDR2 YSYEKL. The CDR3 runs to 15 residues. In DNA form, the CDR3 reads TGCGCCAGCAGCCTAGGTGCGGGTGCGAATAACGAGCAGTACTTC. Translated, it gives CASSLGAGANNEQYF.

The CDR3 loop is CASSPTSGGKNEQFF. Written as DNA, the CDR3 is TGTGCCAGCAGCCCGACTAGCGGGGGAAAGAATGAGCAGTTCTTC. V is TRBV6-2 or TRBV6-3 and J is TRBJ2-1; 12 positions match TRBD2. The V gene's germline CDR1 is MNHEY and CDR2 SVGEGT. V was clipped by 6 bases and J by 7 bases; unmatched bases: 7. This CDR3 contains 15 residues.

The V gene is TRBV4-2, the J gene TRBJ2-5; TRBD2 matches 10 bases. CDR1 and CDR2 from the germline V gene are LGHNA and YNFKEQ. CDR3 length equals 16 residues. With V trimmed by 4 bases and J by 4 bases, 9 bases remained unmatched. CDR3 nucleotide sequence: TGTGCCAGCAGCCGTGGACTAGCGGACCTTGTAGAGACCCAGTACTTC. Residues: CASSRGLADLVETQYF.

V and J are TRBV18 and TRBJ2-7, with D possibly matching TRBD1 (5 bases). The germline V gene has CDR1 KGHSH and CDR2 LQKENI. Deletions cut 2 bases from V and 3 bases from J, with 14 bases between. This CDR3 has 15 residues. CDR3 amino acids: CASSPGAGSIYEQYF. The CDR3 DNA reads TGTGCCAGCTCACCAGGGGCAGGATCAATCTACGAGCAGTACTTC.

This rearrangement joins TRBV4-2 to TRBJ2-1; TRBD2 agrees at 9 bases. The V and J ends lost 1 base and 4 bases, in that order; junction bases with no gene match: 5. Looked up from germline, CDR1 is LGHNA and CDR2 is YNFKEQ. There are 16 residues in the CDR3. CDR3 in DNA: TGTGCCAGCAGCCAAGGTCTAGCGGGGAATTACAATGAGCAGTTCTTC. Protein sequence: CASSQGLAGNYNEQFF.